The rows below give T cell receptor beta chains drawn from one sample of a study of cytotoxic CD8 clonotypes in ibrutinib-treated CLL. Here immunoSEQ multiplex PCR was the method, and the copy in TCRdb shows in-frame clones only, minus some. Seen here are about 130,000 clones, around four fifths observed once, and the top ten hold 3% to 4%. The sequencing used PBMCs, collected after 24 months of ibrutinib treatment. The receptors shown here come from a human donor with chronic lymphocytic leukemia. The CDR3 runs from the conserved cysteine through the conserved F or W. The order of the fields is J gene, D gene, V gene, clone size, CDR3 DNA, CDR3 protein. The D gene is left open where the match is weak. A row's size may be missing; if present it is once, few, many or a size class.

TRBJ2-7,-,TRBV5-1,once,TGCGCCAGCAGCGTGACATCGACTCCTTCCTACGAGCAGTACTTC,CASSVTSTPSYEQYF
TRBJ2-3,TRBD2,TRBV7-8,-,TGTGCCAGCGGGCGACTAGCGGGGAGCACAGATACGCAGTATTTT,CASGRLAGSTDTQYF
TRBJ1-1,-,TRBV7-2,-,TGTGCCAGCAGCCAAGGGGACGGACGGTTCGGCACTGAAGCTTTCTTT,CASSQGDGRFGTEAFF
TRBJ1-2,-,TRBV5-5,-,TGTGCCAGCAGCTTGATTCTTGGAGTTCGTGGCTACACCTTC,CASSLILGVRGYTF
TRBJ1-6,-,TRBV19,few,TGTGCCAGCGCTAGCTTCGGGAGCTCCTATAATTCACCCCTCCACTTT,CASASFGSSYNSPLHF
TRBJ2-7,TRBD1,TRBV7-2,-,TGTGCCAGCAGCGAAAAGCGCGGTCGGACAGGGTTCTTGTACGAGCAGTACTTC,CASSEKRGRTGFLYEQYF
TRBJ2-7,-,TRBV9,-,TGTGCCAGCAGCGTAGCCCCAGGGACACACTACGAGCAGTACTTC,CASSVAPGTHYEQYF
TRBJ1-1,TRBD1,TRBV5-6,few,TGTGCCAGCAGGCGACAGGGGGACCCCTCGAACACTGAAGCTTTCTTT,CASRRQGDPSNTEAFF
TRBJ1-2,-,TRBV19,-,TGTGCCAGTAGTATTGTCGGGGGGGCGTTCGATGGCTACACCTTC,CASSIVGGAFDGYTF
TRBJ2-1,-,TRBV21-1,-,TGTGCCAGCAGCAAAGAGGCCGGGACCCTCTACAATGAGCAGTTCTTC,CASSKEAGTLYNEQFF
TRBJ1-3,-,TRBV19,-,TGTGCCAGTAGCAACTCACTCTCTGGAAACACCATATATTTT,CASSNSLSGNTIYF
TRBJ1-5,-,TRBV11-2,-,TGTGCCAGCAGCTTAGAGGGAGGTCAGCCCCAGCATTTT,CASSLEGGQPQHF
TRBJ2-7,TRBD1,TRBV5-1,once,TGCGCCAGCAGCTTTGGTACAGGGGGCCCCTACGAGCAGTACTTC,CASSFGTGGPYEQYF
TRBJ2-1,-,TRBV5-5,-,TGTGCCAGCAGCTTGCTGCTAGCGTACGCTAATGAGCAGTTCTTC,CASSLLLAYANEQFF
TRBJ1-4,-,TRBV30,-,TGTGCCTTCTCCAGGTTTGCAACTAATGAAAAACTGTTTTTT,CAFSRFATNEKLFF
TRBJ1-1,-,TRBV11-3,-,TGTGCCAGCAGCTTTGGAGAGAACACTGAAGCTTTCTTT,CASSFGENTEAFF
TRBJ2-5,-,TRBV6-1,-,TGTGCCAGCAGTCTCAGGGGTTTAGAGACCCAGTACTTC,CASSLRGLETQYF
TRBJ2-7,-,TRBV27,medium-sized,TGTGCCAGCAGCCACGTCGGGGCCTACGAGCAGTACTTC,CASSHVGAYEQYF
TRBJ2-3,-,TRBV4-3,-,TGCGCCAGCAGCCAAGATCGGGGAGATACGCAGTATTTT,CASSQDRGDTQYF
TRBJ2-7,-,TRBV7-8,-,TGTGCCAGCAGCGCGGGGACCGCCCAAGACTACGAGCAGTACTTC,CASSAGTAQDYEQYF
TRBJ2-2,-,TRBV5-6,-,TGTGCCAGCACCCGGAGGGGGGACACCGGGGAGCTGTTTTTT,CASTRRGDTGELFF
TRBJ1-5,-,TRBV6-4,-,TGTGCCAGCAGGGGAGGTAGGGTGGCGGGGAATCAGCCCCAGCATTTT,CASRGGRVAGNQPQHF
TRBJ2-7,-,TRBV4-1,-,TGCGCCAGCAGTTTAAGGCGACAGGCTTACGAGCAGTACTTC,CASSLRRQAYEQYF
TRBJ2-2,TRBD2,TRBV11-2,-,TGTGCCAGCAGCCAAGCGGGGGTGAACACCGGGGAGCTGTTTTTT,CASSQAGVNTGELFF
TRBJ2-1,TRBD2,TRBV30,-,TGTGCCTGGAGACCACTAGCGGGGCTTTACAATGAGCAGTTCTTC,CAWRPLAGLYNEQFF
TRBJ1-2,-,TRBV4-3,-,TGCGCCAGCAGCCAAGATTCTCGGGATGGCTACACCTTC,CASSQDSRDGYTF
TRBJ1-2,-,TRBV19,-,TGTGCCAGTAGTATAGTACGGGGAGATGGCTACACCTTC,CASSIVRGDGYTF
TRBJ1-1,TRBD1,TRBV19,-,TGTGCCAGTAGTATAGAGGTTTGGGGACAGGGGAGCGCTGAAGCTTTCTTT,CASSIEVWGQGSAEAFF
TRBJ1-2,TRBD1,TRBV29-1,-,TGCGCGCTCACAGGGGATTCTAACTATGGCTACACCTTC,CALTGDSNYGYTF
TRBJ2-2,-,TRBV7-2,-,TGTGCCAGCAGCTTAGCGAGGGGCACCGGGGAGCTGTTTTTT,CASSLARGTGELFF
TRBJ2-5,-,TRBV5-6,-,TGTGCCAGCAGCTTTAGAAGGGAGGAGACCCAGTACTTC,CASSFRREETQYF
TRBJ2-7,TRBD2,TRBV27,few,TGTGCCAGCAGTTTTGGGCTAGCGGGGTCCTACGAGCAGTACTTC,CASSFGLAGSYEQYF
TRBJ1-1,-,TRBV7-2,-,TGTGCCAGCAGCCCATTCCGGGACAATGAAGCTTTCTTT,CASSPFRDNEAFF
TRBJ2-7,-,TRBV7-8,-,TGTGCCAGCAGCCCAAACGGGCTGGGCCCCTACGAGCAGTACTTC,CASSPNGLGPYEQYF
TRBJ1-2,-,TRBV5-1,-,TGCGCCAGCAGCTTGGAGGCAGGGTATGGCTACACCTTC,CASSLEAGYGYTF
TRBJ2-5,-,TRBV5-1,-,TGCGCCAGCAGCTTGGAGGAGACCCAGTACTTC,CASSLEETQYF
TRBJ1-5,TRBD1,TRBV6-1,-,TGTGCCAGCAGTGAAAACAGGGGGAATCAGCCCCAGCATTTT,CASSENRGNQPQHF
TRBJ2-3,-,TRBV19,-,TGTGCCAGTAGCCCAATGACCGCTGCAGATACGCAGTATTTT,CASSPMTAADTQYF
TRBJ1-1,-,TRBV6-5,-,TGTGCCAGCAGTCGGGGAACTGAAGCTTTCTTT,CASSRGTEAFF
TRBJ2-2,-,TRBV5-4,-,TGTGCCAGCAGCCCGGCTCGTTGGGGCACCGGGGAGCTGTTTTTT,CASSPARWGTGELFF
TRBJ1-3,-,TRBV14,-,TGTGCCAGCCGGTTGTCGGGGGCTGGAAACACCATATATTTT,CASRLSGAGNTIYF
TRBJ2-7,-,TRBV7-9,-,TGTGCCAGCAGCTTAGCGAACGAGCAGTACTTC,CASSLANEQYF
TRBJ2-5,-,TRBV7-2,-,TGTGCCAGCAGCCAAGGGGGGCAGTCCCAAGAGACCCAGTACTTC,CASSQGGQSQETQYF
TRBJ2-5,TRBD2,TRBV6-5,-,TGTGCCGGGCACGTGGGACTAGCGGGCCGAGAGACCCAGTACTTC,CAGHVGLAGRETQYF
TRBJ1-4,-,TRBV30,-,TGTGCCTGGAGTAATGGGGGCGCAGCTAATGAAAAACTGTTTTTT,CAWSNGGAANEKLFF
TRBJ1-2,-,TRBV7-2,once,TGTGCCAGCAGCTTAGAGTTAACGACGGGGGGCCACTATGGCTACACCTTC,CASSLELTTGGHYGYTF
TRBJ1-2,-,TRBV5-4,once,TGTGCCAGCAGCGGCGGGGTTAACTATGGCTACACCTTC,CASSGGVNYGYTF
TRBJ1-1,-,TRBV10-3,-,TGTGCCATCAGCCGAGTGGGGATAGGAAGTACTGAAGCTTTCTTT,CAISRVGIGSTEAFF
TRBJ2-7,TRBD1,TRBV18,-,TGTGCCAGCAGTAGACAGGGATCCTCCTACGAGCAGTACTTC,CASSRQGSSYEQYF
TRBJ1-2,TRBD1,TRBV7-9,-,TGTGCCAGCAGCCCGCGGGACAGGAACTATGGCTACACCTTC,CASSPRDRNYGYTF
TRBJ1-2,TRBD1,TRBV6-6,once,TGTGCCAGCAGGGTACAGGGGGCGGACGACTATGGCTACACCTTC,CASRVQGADDYGYTF
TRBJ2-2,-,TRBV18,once,TGTGCCAGCTCACCCCAGGGTGCCGGGGAGCTGTTTTTT,CASSPQGAGELFF
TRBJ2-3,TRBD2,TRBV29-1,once,TGCAGCGTTGTCACGGGGGGTGGGGATACGCAGTATTTT,CSVVTGGGDTQYF
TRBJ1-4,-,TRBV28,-,TGTGCCAGCAGTCCCGTATTCCCCGCCGAGGAAAAACTGTTTTTT,CASSPVFPAEEKLFF
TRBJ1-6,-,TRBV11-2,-,TGTGCCAGCAGCCCGAGTCCGGCGACAGGCCTTAATTCACCCCTCCACTTT,CASSPSPATGLNSPLHF
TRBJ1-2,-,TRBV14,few,TGTGCCAGCAGCCAGAGGCGCCCCTATGGCTACACCTTC,CASSQRRPYGYTF
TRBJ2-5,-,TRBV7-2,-,TGTGCCAGCAGCTTTAAAGAGACCCAGTACTTC,CASSFKETQYF
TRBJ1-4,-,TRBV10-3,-,TGTGCCATCAGCACACCGACGGGCGGGGCAACTAATGAAAAACTGTTTTTT,CAISTPTGGATNEKLFF
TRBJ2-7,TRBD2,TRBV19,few,TGTGCCAGTAGTAGCGGGGGGCCCTCCTACGAGCAGTACTTC,CASSSGGPSYEQYF